The next 18 T cell receptor beta chains were all read from a single sample in a study of blood T cell repertoires in COVID-19. The repertoire was sequenced with immunoSEQ multiplex PCR; TCRdb's copy has only in-frame clones and lacks some. The table shows about 370,000 clones, with around 92% occurring only once. The sample taken for sequencing was PBMCs or T cells enriched from blood (not recorded which). These receptors all come from a woman in her thirties who had recovered from COVID-19.

The V call is TRBV28, the J call TRBJ2-1, with 13 bases matching TRBD2. Germline assignment: CDR1 MDHEN and CDR2 SYDVKM. The length of the CDR3 is 17 residues. V trimming: 4 bases; J trimming: 8 bases; junction bases outside the gene matches: 11. CDR3 protein: CASSSQLLAGGWDEQFF. As DNA, the CDR3 is TGTGCCAGCAGTTCCCAGCTACTAGCGGGAGGGTGGGATGAGCAGTTCTTC.

Regarding this clone: Other nucleotide sequences from this sample produce the same CDR3. The gene calls are TRBV27 and TRBJ2-7; tentatively, D is TRBD2 (5 bases). V was shortened by 3 bases and J by 0 bases, with 9 bases between the two germline ends. Germline CDR1 MNHEY, CDR2 SMNVEV (reference sequence). The CDR3 is 14 amino acids. This chain's CDR3 is CASSLSGSSYEQYF. CDR3 bases: TGTGCCAGCAGTTTGAGTGGGAGCTCCTACGAGCAGTACTTC.

The chain links TRBV24-1 to TRBJ1-5; D is unclear. CDR1 KGHDR and CDR2 SFDVKD come from the germline V gene. The V end lost 5 bases, the J end lost 0 bases, and 13 bases lay between the germline ends. CDR3 length equals 16 residues. The DNA for the CDR3 is TGTGCCACCAGTGCGGGTCCGATCTATAGCAATCAGCCCCAGCATTTT. Its translation is CATSAGPIYSNQPQHF.

The rearrangement links TRBV28 to TRBJ1-1; TRBD1 matches at 8 bases. Germline V gene data show CDR1 as MDHEN and CDR2 as SYDVKM. CDR3 length: 16 amino acids. With V trimmed by 2 bases and J by 6 bases, 11 bases remained unmatched. The CDR3 protein is CASSLQRTGIRAEAFF. In nucleotides, the CDR3 is TGTGCCAGCAGTTTACAAAGGACAGGGATTAGAGCTGAAGCTTTCTTT.

The chain has TRBV29-1 and TRBJ1-5; 7 nucleotides agree with TRBD1. The CDR3 totals 12 residues. Per the germline V gene, CDR1 is SQVTM and CDR2 is ANQGSEA. The V segment lost 4 bases and the J segment 6 bases; nucleotides outside the gene matches: 3. The CDR3 loop reads CSVATGRQPQHF. Written as DNA, the CDR3 is TGCAGCGTTGCGACAGGGCGTCAGCCCCAGCATTTT.

This rearrangement joins TRBV10-3 to TRBJ2-5; 8 bases map to TRBD2. Germline-derived CDR1 and CDR2 are ENHRY and SYGVKD. J was trimmed by 7 bases and V by 2 bases; bases with no gene match: 9. This CDR3 comprises 15 residues. CDR3 DNA sequence: TGTGCCATCAGTGAGGGTAGAGTGGCGGGAGGGACCCAGTACTTC. Its protein product is CAISEGRVAGGTQYF.

This clone appeared a single time. V is TRBV7-2 and J is TRBJ2-2, with a possible D match to TRBD2 (6 bases). Trimming stripped 1 base from V and 6 bases from J, with 9 bases between. The CDR3 extends over 14 amino acids. Per germline, CDR1 SGHTA and CDR2 FQGNSA. In DNA form, the CDR3 reads TGTGCCAGCAGCTTAGTTGCGGGGCCCGGGGAGCTGTTTTTT. Translation gives CASSLVAGPGELFF.

The chain uses TRBV6-5 and TRBJ2-7; D may be TRBD2 (6 bases). The CDR3 is 11 amino acids. CDR1 and CDR2 (germline): MNHEY, SVGAGI. V was shortened by 7 bases and J by 6 bases, with 10 bases between the two germline ends. The CDR3 here is CASTQGGEQYF. Written as DNA, the CDR3 is TGTGCCAGCACTCAGGGAGGCGAGCAGTACTTC.

The chain couples TRBV30 to TRBJ1-5; maybe TRBD1 (5 bases). This CDR3 region has 12 residues. V dropped 2 bases and J dropped 9 bases, with 11 bases sitting between them. CDR1 and CDR2 from the germline V gene are GTSNPN and SVGIG (reference sequence). The CDR3 here is CAWSSGIRPQHF. The CDR3 region has the DNA TGTGCCTGGAGTTCAGGGATAAGGCCCCAGCATTTT.

The chain employs TRBV10-3 and TRBJ2-2; possible D gene TRBD1, 6 bases. The CDR3 extends over 17 amino acids. Germline V gene sequence: CDR1 ENHRY, CDR2 SYGVKD. V shed 4 bases and J shed 3 bases, with 18 bases lying between them. The CDR3 DNA sequence: TGTGCCATCAGTGCCTCAACAGGGCGAGGGGACACCGGGGAGCTGTTTTTT. Protein: CAISASTGRGDTGELFF.

The genes are TRBV7-9 and TRBJ2-1; tentatively, D is TRBD1 (6 bases). Trimming took 5 bases from V and 2 from J, leaving 13 bases between them. Germline CDR1 is SEHNR and CDR2 is FQNEAQ (reference sequence). The CDR3 spans 15 residues. The CDR3 nucleotides are TGTGCCAGCAGCCGGAGACAGGTTGCCTACAATGAGCAGTTCTTC. It specifies CASSRRQVAYNEQFF.

The chain has TRBV10-3 and TRBJ2-2; 10 bases line up with TRBD1. Trimming at V came to 8 bases and at J to 7 bases, leaving 7 bases not matched to a gene. The V gene's germline CDR1 is ENHRY and CDR2 SYGVKD. The CDR3 runs 14 residues. The CDR3 coding sequence is TGTGCCATCGGGGGACAGGGGACCGGCGGGGAGCTGTTTTTT. It codes for CAIGGQGTGGELFF.

The gene calls are TRBV5-1 and TRBJ1-3, with D uncertain. Germline V gives CDR1 SGHRS, CDR2 YFSETQ. V lost 0 bases to trimming and J lost 2 bases, with 6 bases between them. The CDR3 spans 14 residues. CDR3 region: CASSLGGAGNTIYF. CDR3 nucleotides: TGCGCCAGCAGCTTGGGGGGAGCTGGAAACACCATATATTTT.

The gene calls are TRBV4-1 and TRBJ2-4, with D maybe TRBD1 (5 bases). The V and J ends lost 4 bases and 1 base respectively, with 14 bases between them. Germline V gives CDR1 MGHRA, CDR2 YSYEKL. The CDR3 extends over 16 amino acids. The CDR3 DNA reads TGCGCCAGCAGCCCTATGGGTGCAGGGGCCAAAAACATTCAGTACTTC. Residues: CASSPMGAGAKNIQYF.

This chain connects TRBV30 to TRBJ1-2, with D unresolved. Germline loops: CDR1 GTSNPN, CDR2 SVGIG (reference sequence). The ends were cut back, 2 bases at V and 3 bases at J, with 10 bases in the middle. The CDR3 is 13 residues long. The CDR3 DNA reads TGTGCCTGGAGTTTCTCGAGGGACTATGGCTACACCTTC. It encodes CAWSFSRDYGYTF.

The rearrangement links TRBV9 to TRBJ1-6; D might be TRBD1 (6 bases). V dropped 0 bases and J dropped 7 bases, with 11 bases sitting between them. CDR3 length equals 15 residues. Germline lookup yields CDR1 SGDLS and CDR2 YYNGEE. The CDR3 is CASSVVGAQNSPLHF. CDR3 coding DNA: TGTGCCAGCAGCGTAGTGGGGGCACAGAATTCACCCCTCCACTTT. Full variable domain (rest looked up from reference TRBV9 and TRBJ1-6): DSGVTQTPKHLITATGQRVTLRCSPRSGDLSVYWYQQSLDQGLQFLIQYYNGEERAKGNILERFSAQQFPDLHSELNLSSLELGDSALYFCASSVVGAQNSPLHFGNGTRLTVT.

The chain uses TRBV21-1 and TRBJ2-7; the D call of TRBD1 is as the table states it, not checked on the DNA. TRBV21-1 is given as a pseudogene. The CDR3 sequence is 15 residues long. The CDR3 DNA reads as TGTGCCAGCGGCCCCCTAGGGGTGGAAACCTACGAGCAGTACTTC. Encoded protein: CASGPLGVETYEQYF.

V gene TRBV7-8 combines with J gene TRBJ2-1, with TRBD2 as a possible D gene (6 bases). This CDR3 comprises 16 residues. Trimming cost V 3 bases and J 1 base, with 13 bases left between them. Germline-derived CDR1 and CDR2 are SGHVS and FQNEAQ. CDR3 coding DNA: TGTGCCAGCAGCTTCTACGGGAGTCTTTCCTACAATGAGCAGTTCTTC. Translating it yields CASSFYGSLSYNEQFF.